Below are 28 T cell receptor beta chains sequenced from a single sample in a study of T-cell memory formation after mild COVID-19. TCRdb reanalysed the 5' RACE reads using MiXCR and keeps one entry per CDR3 protein. The data contain 500,000 to 600,000 distinct CDR3 sequences, around 17% of them seen just once; the ten biggest clones take up around 13%. What was sequenced was PBMCs or a T cell subset sorted from them (not recorded which). The receptors shown here come from an adult woman who had mild COVID-19 (a few samples of this study predate the infection). Cell type and time point are not known.

This clonotype turned up a few times. The rearrangement joins TRBV7-9 to TRBJ2-5, with D unresolved. Trimming shortened V by 3 bases and J by 3 bases, and 11 bases separated the two germline ends. The CDR3 has 14 amino acids. CDR1 and CDR2 from the germline V gene are SEHNR and FQNEAQ (reference sequence). In nucleotides, the CDR3 is TGTGCCAGCAGCTTTACTCAAGCAAAAGAGACCCAGTACTTC. It is translated as CASSFTQAKETQYF.

The sample holds a few counts of this clonotype. CDR3 protein: CSAPGGALNTEAFF. The CDR3, as DNA: TGCAGTGCTCCGGGCGGGGCGCTGAACACTGAAGCTTTCTTT. This chain links TRBV20-1 with TRBJ1-1, with D perhaps TRBD1 (5 bases). V lost 5 bases and J lost 0, with 13 bases in between. CDR1 and CDR2 from the germline V gene are DFQATT and SNEGSKA (reference sequence). This CDR3 spans 14 amino acids.

As DNA, the CDR3 is TGTGCCAGCAGATCGGTTAGGAGGGTCGAGCAGTACTTC. It specifies CASRSVRRVEQYF. The V gene is TRBV2, the J gene TRBJ2-7; possible D gene TRBD2, 6 bases. This CDR3 is built from 13 residues. V lost 6 bases and J 6 bases, leaving 15 bases between the germline ends. Germline V gives CDR1 SNHLY, CDR2 FYNNEI.

This clonotype has just a few counts. The chain uses TRBV5-1 and TRBJ2-3; TRBD1 matches at 7 bases. This CDR3 contains 16 residues. Germline assignment: CDR1 SGHRS and CDR2 YFSETQ. The V gene end was trimmed by 4 bases and the J gene end by 2 bases; junction bases not matched to a gene: 10. The CDR3 is CASSRHRDRDTDTQYF. The CDR3 bases are TGCGCCAGCAGCCGCCACCGGGACAGAGACACAGATACGCAGTATTTT.

The chain links TRBV7-3 to TRBJ2-7, with D perhaps matching TRBD1 (6 bases). Per the germline V gene, CDR1 is SGHTA and CDR2 is FQGTGA. The CDR3 has 13 residues. V lost 6 bases to trimming and J lost 5 bases, with 14 bases between them. In nucleotides, the CDR3 is TGTGCCAGCAGTACAGGGCTCTCGGACGAGCAGTACTTC. Its protein product is CASSTGLSDEQYF.

This clonotype was found a few times. The chain joins TRBV27 to TRBJ2-1; 14 bases fit TRBD2. This CDR3 has 14 amino acids. The trim removed 6 bases at V and 8 bases at J, leaving 3 bases unmatched. Germline lookup yields CDR1 MNHEY and CDR2 SMNVEV (reference sequence). CDR3 sequence (DNA): TGTGCCAGCAGGGGACTAGCGGGAGTCTATGAGCAGTTCTTC. It codes for CASRGLAGVYEQFF.

V usage is TRBV6-2 or TRBV6-3 and J usage is TRBJ1-1; D is perhaps TRBD1 (5 bases). Per the germline V gene, CDR1 is MNHEY and CDR2 is SVGEGT. This CDR3 is 16 amino acids long. V was pared by 4 bases and J by 0 bases, with 15 bases between. CDR3 residues: CASSLTEHPMNTEAFF. Written as DNA, the CDR3 is TGTGCCAGCAGTTTGACAGAGCACCCCATGAACACTGAAGCTTTCTTT.

The chain combines TRBV12-3 or TRBV12-4 with TRBJ1-1; unclear D gene. V was pared by 3 bases and J by 3 bases, with 5 bases between. The CDR3 sequence is 12 residues long. CDR3: CASSFGYTEAFF. The CDR3 DNA follows: TGTGCCAGCAGTTTCGGCTACACTGAAGCTTTCTTT.

V and J are TRBV4-1 and TRBJ1-2; D gene unclear. The V gene lost 3 bases and the J gene lost 8 bases, with 16 bases spanning the gap. The CDR3 runs 14 residues. Germline CDR1 and CDR2: MGHRA and YSYEKL. This CDR3 reads CASSQSIGVGGYTF. CDR3 nucleotides: TGCGCCAGCAGCCAGAGTATCGGGGTCGGGGGCTACACCTTC.

This clonotype showed up just a few times. The gene calls are TRBV7-9 and TRBJ1-1; no clear D gene. Germline V lookup: CDR1 SEHNR, CDR2 FQNEAQ (reference sequence). V was pared by 4 bases and J by 11 bases, with 14 bases between. The CDR3 is 12 residues long. This CDR3 is CASSSTPLGAFF. The CDR3 DNA reads TGTGCCAGCAGCTCGACACCCTTAGGGGCTTTCTTT.

The chain combines TRBV27 with TRBJ2-7; D gene ambiguous. The V and J ends lost 3 bases and 0 bases respectively, with 12 bases between them. The CDR3 contains 15 residues. CDR1 and CDR2 (germline): MNHEY, SMNVEV (reference sequence). CDR3 protein: CASSFHGSSSYEQYF. The CDR3 DNA reads as TGTGCCAGCAGTTTCCACGGGTCTAGCTCCTACGAGCAGTACTTC.

The gene calls are TRBV9 and TRBJ2-5; 9 bases are shared with TRBD2. CDR1 is SGDLS, CDR2 YYNGEE, per germline. With 0 bases clipped from V and 1 base from J, the junction kept 4 bases outside the gene matches. CDR3 length: 16 amino acids. CDR3 sequence (DNA): TGTGCCAGCAGCGTAGGGAGCGGGAGGCTCCAAGAGACCCAGTACTTC. It codes for CASSVGSGRLQETQYF. Complete variable domain (other parts from reference TRBV9 and TRBJ2-5): DSGVTQTPKHLITATGQRVTLRCSPRSGDLSVYWYQQSLDQGLQFLIQYYNGEERAKGNILERFSAQQFPDLHSELNLSSLELGDSALYFCASSVGSGRLQETQYFGPGTRLLVL.

The CDR3: CAVRAVSMQYF. The CDR3 region has the DNA TGTGCCGTCCGGGCCGTTTCAATGCAGTACTTC. The V and J genes are TRBV21-1 and TRBJ2-7; TRBD1 is the table's D call, not checked against the DNA. TRBV21-1 is a listed pseudogene. The CDR3 is made up of 11 amino acids.

The sample holds many counts of this clonotype. This rearrangement joins TRBV12-3 or TRBV12-4 to TRBJ2-3, with D possibly TRBD1 on 6 matching bases. V was cut by 5 bases and J by 3 bases, with 15 bases left in between. The CDR3 spans 15 residues. CDR3 sequence reads: CASSRGFGATDTQYF. The CDR3 region has the DNA TGTGCCAGCAGTAGGGGGTTTGGAGCTACAGATACGCAGTATTTT.

This clonotype appeared a few times. The gene calls are TRBV7-9 and TRBJ2-2; no clear D. Germline V lookup: CDR1 SEHNR, CDR2 FQNEAQ (reference sequence). The CDR3 is made up of 11 amino acids. V was clipped by 2 bases and J by 14 bases, with 9 bases between them. CDR3 nucleotides: TGTGCCAGCAGCTTAACGTCCGTCCTGTTTTTT. Translation gives CASSLTSVLFF.

The table lists this clonotype with a few counts. The chain joins TRBV5-1 to TRBJ2-2; D ambiguous. The CDR3 consists of 16 residues. Trimming took off 1 base at V and 0 bases at J, with 10 bases between the two ends. Germline CDR1 SGHRS, CDR2 YFSETQ. DNA of the CDR3: TGCGCCAGCAGCTTGTCTCCAGCTTCGAACACCGGGGAGCTGTTTTTT. This sequence encodes CASSLSPASNTGELFF.

This clonotype was recorded many times. The V call is TRBV27, the J call TRBJ1-6; no clear D gene. Germline V gene lookup returns CDR1 MNHEY and CDR2 SMNVEV (reference sequence). Trimming pared 6 bases from V and 0 bases from J, leaving 9 bases between. The CDR3 consists of 15 residues. This CDR3 reads CASSPWSSYNSPLHF. CDR3 coding DNA: TGTGCCAGCAGCCCCTGGAGCTCCTATAATTCACCCCTCCACTTT.

The chain couples TRBV20-1 to TRBJ1-3, with 7 nucleotides matching TRBD1. This CDR3 comprises 16 residues. The J segment lost 0 bases and the V segment lost 3 bases, leaving 8 bases of the junction unmatched. Looked up from germline, CDR1 is DFQATT and CDR2 is SNEGSKA (reference sequence). CDR3 residues: CSASGTGARSGNTIYF. In nucleotides, the CDR3 is TGCAGTGCTAGTGGAACAGGGGCCCGCTCTGGAAACACCATATATTTT.

The chain has TRBV18 and TRBJ2-6; D gene ambiguous. V lost 4 bases, J lost 2 bases, and 12 bases lay in between. In germline, CDR1 is KGHSH, CDR2 LQKENI. CDR3 size: 16 residues. The CDR3 DNA follows: TGTGCCAGCTCACGGGCGTCGCTAACTGGGGCCAACGTCCTGACTTTC. This translates into CASSRASLTGANVLTF.

The chain uses TRBV7-3 and TRBJ2-2, with D perhaps matching TRBD1 (6 bases). Trimming cost V 5 bases and J 5 bases, with 21 bases left between them. This CDR3 is built from 17 residues. From germline, CDR1 is SGHTA and CDR2 FQGTGA. The CDR3: CASSPQLFSGVTGELFF. In DNA, the CDR3 is TGTGCCAGCAGCCCCCAACTTTTTTCAGGGGTTACCGGGGAGCTGTTTTTT.

This clonotype has just a few counts. The CDR3: CASSGTVTGELFF. CDR3 sequence (DNA): TGTGCCAGCAGTGGGACGGTCACCGGGGAGCTGTTTTTT. The chain joins TRBV2 to TRBJ2-2; no definite D call. Trimming took off 4 bases at V and 4 bases at J, with 7 bases between the two ends. Germline V gene lookup returns CDR1 SNHLY and CDR2 FYNNEI. The CDR3 length is 13 residues.

This clonotype was observed a few times. The chain links TRBV2 to TRBJ2-7; D gene unclear. V was shortened by 8 bases and J by 1 base, with 12 bases between the two germline ends. Looked up from germline, CDR1 is SNHLY and CDR2 is FYNNEI. The CDR3 runs to 13 residues. Here the CDR3 reads CASLTVGSYEQYF. CDR3 DNA: TGTGCCAGCCTAACAGTAGGTTCCTACGAGCAGTACTTC.

This clonotype was seen more than once but under ten times. The chain has TRBV29-1 and TRBJ2-1; 9 bases align to TRBD2. The CDR3 extends over 15 amino acids. Germline V gene sequence: CDR1 SQVTM, CDR2 ANQGSEA. V gave up 0 bases and J gave up 5 bases; unmatched junction bases: 5. The CDR3 reads CSVEELTSGNNEQFF. The DNA for the CDR3 is TGCAGCGTTGAAGAGTTGACTAGCGGAAACAATGAGCAGTTCTTC.

The V and J genes are TRBV12-3 or TRBV12-4 and TRBJ2-7; TRBD1 aligns across 7 bases. Unmatched junction bases numbered 8, after V lost 10 bases and J lost 2 bases. The CDR3 has 13 residues. The CDR3, as DNA: TGTGCCACCCGGGACAGTTCTACCTACGAGCAGTACTTC. It yields the protein CATRDSSTYEQYF.

This chain links TRBV20-1 with TRBJ2-1, with D hard to call. This CDR3 is 12 amino acids long. Germline V gene lookup returns CDR1 DFQATT and CDR2 SNEGSKA (reference sequence). Trimming removed 0 bases at V and 4 bases at J, with 4 bases between. The CDR3 loop is CSARDTYNEQFF. The CDR3 coding sequence is TGCAGTGCTAGAGATACGTACAATGAGCAGTTCTTC.

This rearrangement joins TRBV14 to TRBJ1-1; D is possibly TRBD1 (5 bases). V was shortened by 1 base and J by 2 bases, with 17 bases between the two germline ends. The CDR3 extends over 17 amino acids. Looked up from germline, CDR1 is SGHDN and CDR2 is FVKESK. CDR3 bases: TGTGCCAGCAGCCAAGCGGTGTTCGAGCAGGGCAACACTGAAGCTTTCTTT. It is translated as CASSQAVFEQGNTEAFF.

The chain recombines TRBV7-8 with TRBJ1-2; no firm D call. Germline values: CDR1 SGHVS, CDR2 FQNEAQ. The CDR3 is 18 residues long. V shed 0 bases and J shed 0 bases, with 17 bases lying between them. CDR3 sequence reads: CASSLARFRQRSNYGYTF. The CDR3 bases are TGTGCCAGCAGCTTAGCGCGTTTTCGTCAGCGCTCTAACTATGGCTACACCTTC.

This clonotype has only a few counts. This chain uses TRBV7-9 with TRBJ2-1, with 10 bases that match TRBD2. CDR1 is SEHNR and CDR2 is FQNEAQ in the germline V gene (reference sequence). The trim removed 8 bases at V and 0 bases at J, leaving 7 bases unmatched. The CDR3 covers 16 residues. CDR3 bases: TGTGCCAGCCGATTGGCTAGCGGGGGCTCCTACAATGAGCAGTTCTTC. It yields the protein CASRLASGGSYNEQFF.